A selection of T cell receptor beta chains follows, all from one sample in a study of shared clonotypes between healthy human individuals. The table came from immunoSEQ multiplex PCR; TCRdb's copy has only in-frame clones and leaves some out. Altogether some 510,000 clones are present, approximately 85% being singletons, with the ten largest covering 10% to 15%. Specimen: PBMCs. The receptors stem from a woman aged 40 to 50 in good health. Some clones in this sample may be carry-over from other donors' samples. CDR3s leave out the opening cysteine and the closing phenylalanine or tryptophan. Fields, in order: J gene, V gene, CDR3 protein.

j_call: TRBJ2-7
v_call: TRBV5-6
cdr3_aa: ASSSTSGTAQQY

j_call: TRBJ2-3
v_call: TRBV28
cdr3_aa: ASSFQAAGGYFGSTDTQY

j_call: TRBJ2-7
v_call: TRBV13
cdr3_aa: ASSPSASGQDHEQY

j_call: TRBJ2-5
v_call: TRBV9
cdr3_aa: ASSVGQGRQETQY

j_call: TRBJ2-5
v_call: TRBV5-4
cdr3_aa: ASSLRTGLAGAQETQY

j_call: TRBJ2-1
v_call: TRBV2
cdr3_aa: ASSEGGEQF

j_call: TRBJ2-1
v_call: TRBV28
cdr3_aa: ASSSAPHMGPPSSYNEQF

j_call: TRBJ1-4
v_call: TRBV5-1
cdr3_aa: ASSPGTPNEKLF

j_call: TRBJ2-7
v_call: TRBV6-5
cdr3_aa: ASSSLAEAYEQY

j_call: TRBJ2-3
v_call: TRBV10-3
cdr3_aa: AISVTPSRADTQY

j_call: TRBJ1-1
v_call: TRBV28
cdr3_aa: ASSLYTDTEAF

j_call: TRBJ2-1
v_call: TRBV11-3
cdr3_aa: ASSLNLYNEQF

j_call: TRBJ2-7
v_call: TRBV6-5
cdr3_aa: ASSYSGLFYEQY

j_call: TRBJ1-2
v_call: TRBV9
cdr3_aa: ASSQQGTYGYT

j_call: TRBJ1-3
v_call: TRBV7-2
cdr3_aa: ASSLSSAPTSGNTIY

j_call: TRBJ2-1
v_call: TRBV19
cdr3_aa: ASTPGLAGYNEQF

j_call: TRBJ1-4
v_call: TRBV20-1
cdr3_aa: SVMKQEKLF

j_call: TRBJ2-3
v_call: TRBV5-6
cdr3_aa: ASSSSYPYTPSTDTQY

j_call: TRBJ2-7
v_call: TRBV6-5
cdr3_aa: ASSYSLGSSYEQY

j_call: TRBJ2-1
v_call: TRBV9
cdr3_aa: ASSVSASRDWKQF

j_call: TRBJ2-1
v_call: TRBV27
cdr3_aa: ASSLEQGPFEQF

j_call: TRBJ2-3
v_call: TRBV5-1
cdr3_aa: ASRRTGGSSTDTQY

j_call: TRBJ1-4
v_call: TRBV6-4
cdr3_aa: ASSGLPGHRGLEKLF

j_call: TRBJ1-2
v_call: TRBV25-1
cdr3_aa: ASRGDRAYGYT

j_call: TRBJ2-2
v_call: TRBV7-2
cdr3_aa: ASSLAPTSGTGELF

j_call: TRBJ1-2
v_call: TRBV19
cdr3_aa: ASSMGSGTGDGYT

j_call: TRBJ2-2
v_call: TRBV6-5
cdr3_aa: ASSYFRTNTGELF

j_call: TRBJ2-3
v_call: TRBV29-1
cdr3_aa: STLRADTQY

j_call: TRBJ1-1
v_call: TRBV5-4
cdr3_aa: ASSLGGITEAF

j_call: TRBJ1-6
v_call: TRBV2
cdr3_aa: ASSEAMADNSPLH

j_call: TRBJ2-3
v_call: TRBV19
cdr3_aa: ASSIDQRKATSTDTQY

j_call: TRBJ2-1
v_call: TRBV4-1
cdr3_aa: ASSQERGLAGDLVSYNEQF

j_call: TRBJ2-2
v_call: TRBV7-2
cdr3_aa: ASSSGTLNTGELF

j_call: TRBJ2-5
v_call: TRBV11-1
cdr3_aa: ASSSPLGRGQETQY

j_call: TRBJ2-1
v_call: TRBV6-1
cdr3_aa: ASSAPGSSYNEQF

j_call: TRBJ2-5
v_call: TRBV6-1
cdr3_aa: ASLGAHTMGETQY

j_call: TRBJ2-1
v_call: TRBV4-3
cdr3_aa: ASSWAGVHNEQF

j_call: TRBJ2-3
v_call: TRBV5-1
cdr3_aa: ASSFAPSTDTQY

j_call: TRBJ2-2
v_call: TRBV10-1
cdr3_aa: ARDADTGELF

j_call: TRBJ2-7
v_call: TRBV5-5
cdr3_aa: ASSLGLTGYYEQY

j_call: TRBJ2-5
v_call: TRBV28
cdr3_aa: ASSLPGLAASQETQY